These 3 T cell receptor beta chains originate from one sample sequenced in a study of blood T cell repertoires in COVID-19 (dated by TCRdb to 2019 to 2021). Library method: the immunoSEQ multiplex PCR assay. In its TCRdb copy, this immuneACCESS table keeps in-frame sequences only and misses some clones. Where compared with another copy, unresolved V genes explain less than half of these, and the others have no known cause. The sample table shows about 140,000 clones, and about 80% are seen once. Clones ranked in the top ten supply 4% of the sample. Sequences were obtained from peripheral blood. Source of these receptors: a woman between 55 and 75 years old with acute or convalescent COVID-19.

The V and J genes are TRBV4-2 and TRBJ1-4; possibly TRBD1 for D (6 bases). Germline-derived CDR1 and CDR2 are LGHNA and YNFKEQ. The CDR3 runs to 16 residues. Trimming took 4 bases from V and 0 from J, leaving 12 bases between them. The CDR3 protein is CASSPEDSATNEKLFF. The CDR3 DNA reads as TGTGCCAGCAGCCCCGAGGACAGTGCAACTAATGAAAAACTGTTTTTT.

This clone was observed a single time. The V call is TRBV6-5, the J call TRBJ1-1; unclear D gene. The V end was cut by 10 bases, the J end by 0 bases, with 15 bases between. The CDR3 is 14 residues long. The germline gives CDR1 MNHEY, CDR2 SVGAGI. The CDR3 is CATAHRGVNTEAFF. Written as DNA, the CDR3 is TGTGCCACCGCACATCGGGGTGTGAACACTGAAGCTTTCTTT.

This chain links TRBV19 with TRBJ1-1; the D is unclear. Germline CDR1 and CDR2: LNHDA and SQIVND (reference sequence). The germline V and J ends were trimmed by 6 bases and 1 base, with 9 bases remaining between them. This CDR3 is built from 13 residues. CDR3 loop: CASSPSGNTEAFF. CDR3 nucleotide sequence: TGTGCCAGTAGCCCCTCAGGGAACACTGAAGCTTTCTTT.